These T cell receptor beta chains were read from a single sample in a study of blood T cell repertoires in COVID-19. Sequencing used immunoSEQ multiplex PCR; TCRdb keeps in-frame clones, though not all of them. The data hold 350,000 to 550,000 clones, with 70% to 90% observed a single time. Sequencing was carried out using PBMCs or T cells enriched from blood (not recorded which). The receptors come from a woman aged 18-29 years with acute COVID-19. Both conserved end residues are part of each CDR3. D genes are given only for firm matches. Size is omitted from some rows. Given values are once, few, many or a class for expanded clones.

v_gene,d_gene,abundance,j_gene,CDR3nt,CDR3aa
TRBV6-2/TRBV6-3,.,.,TRBJ2-7,TGTGCCAGCAGTTACTACAGTCTGGACGAGCAGTACTTC,CASSYYSLDEQYF
TRBV28,TRBD1,many,TRBJ1-5,TGTGCCAGCAGTTTAGGGACAGGGAGGAAGCCCCAGCATTTT,CASSLGTGRKPQHF
TRBV12-3/TRBV12-4,.,.,TRBJ1-1,TGTGCCAGCAGTCAGGGCACCGGAACTTTCTTT,CASSQGTGTFF
TRBV28,TRBD2,.,TRBJ2-1,TGTGCCAGCAGTTTACCTACGGGAGGAAATGTAAATGAGCAGTTCTTC,CASSLPTGGNVNEQFF
TRBV3-1/TRBV3-2,.,.,TRBJ2-1,TGTGCCAGCAGCCAGGGGGCGACCCCTGACAATGAGCAGTTCTTC,CASSQGATPDNEQFF
TRBV19,.,few,TRBJ1-2,TGTGCCAGTAGTACCACGACTCGGGACTACACCTTC,CASSTTTRDYTF
TRBV29-1,.,.,TRBJ2-7,TGCAGCGTTGAAGCCAGGGCCCCGTCCTACGAGCAGTACTTC,CSVEARAPSYEQYF
TRBV7-8,TRBD1,.,TRBJ1-3,TGTGCCAGCAGCTTAGCTCCGGGACAGCCTGGAAACACCATATATTTT,CASSLAPGQPGNTIYF
TRBV7-2,TRBD1,few,TRBJ2-1,TGTGCCAGCGGGGGTGGCGGGACAGGGGGAACGGTCAATGAGCAGTTCTTC,CASGGGGTGGTVNEQFF
TRBV12-3/TRBV12-4,TRBD1,.,TRBJ1-2,TGTGCCAGCGGTGACAGGGGGGCGCATGGCTACACCTTC,CASGDRGAHGYTF
TRBV6-5,TRBD1,.,TRBJ1-4,TGTGCCAGCAGTTACATGTGGACAGGTGATGGGGAAAAACTGTTTTTT,CASSYMWTGDGEKLFF
TRBV7-9,TRBD1,.,TRBJ1-5,TGTGCCAGTGATGGGACAGATAGCAATCAGCCCCAGCATTTT,CASDGTDSNQPQHF
TRBV7-2,TRBD2,.,TRBJ2-5,TGTGCCAGCAGCTTAGCGGGAGGGTACCAAGAGACCCAGTACTTC,CASSLAGGYQETQYF
TRBV15,TRBD2,.,TRBJ2-1,TGTGCCACCAGCAGAGATACACTAGCGGGGATCAATGAGCAGTTCTTC,CATSRDTLAGINEQFF
TRBV7-6,.,.,TRBJ1-6,TGTGCCAGCAGCAAAATGGAGGGCCCCTATAATTCACCCCTCCACTTT,CASSKMEGPYNSPLHF
TRBV3-1/TRBV3-2,.,.,TRBJ2-2,TGTGCCAGCAGCCACACCCCCGGACTGAGCACCGGGGAGCTGTTTTTT,CASSHTPGLSTGELFF
TRBV19,TRBD2,.,TRBJ2-3,TGTGCCAGTCGGGATAGCGGGGGGCGCGCAGATACGCAGTATTTT,CASRDSGGRADTQYF
TRBV4-1,TRBD2,.,TRBJ2-7,TGCGCCAGCAGCGTCGGACTAGCGGTCTTGAGCTCCTACGAGCAGTACTTC,CASSVGLAVLSSYEQYF
TRBV7-9,TRBD1,once,TRBJ1-2,TGTGCCAGCAGCTTAAAGGGGCCCCCGGGACAGGATGGCTACACCTTC,CASSLKGPPGQDGYTF
TRBV13,.,.,TRBJ1-6,TGTGCCAGCAGCTTAGGTGGCCAGAGGAATTCACCCCTCCACTTT,CASSLGGQRNSPLHF
TRBV19,.,.,TRBJ2-3,TGTGCCAGTAGTGGGGGGGCCGCAGATACGCAGTATTTT,CASSGGAADTQYF
TRBV2,TRBD1,.,TRBJ2-7,TGTGCCAGCAGTGAGACAGGGGGGGACGAGCAGTACTTC,CASSETGGDEQYF
TRBV4-2,TRBD1,.,TRBJ1-2,TGTGCCAGCAGCCAGAGACAGGGGAACTATGGCTACACCTTC,CASSQRQGNYGYTF
TRBV28,TRBD1,.,TRBJ1-4,TGTGCCAGCAGTTCAGGGGGGACAACTAATGAAAAACTGTTTTTT,CASSSGGTTNEKLFF
TRBV15,.,.,TRBJ2-7,TGTGCCACCAGCATGAGGGGGGGGGCCTACGAGCAGTACTTC,CATSMRGGAYEQYF
TRBV2,.,.,TRBJ1-4,TGTGCCAGCATCCCCTGGGGGCAGGGCAGAAGAAATGAAAAACTGTTTTTT,CASIPWGQGRRNEKLFF
TRBV6-5,.,.,TRBJ1-1,TGTGCCAGCAGTTATTACATGAACACTGAAGCTTTCTTT,CASSYYMNTEAFF
TRBV7-9,.,.,TRBJ1-2,TGTGCCAGCAGCTCGGACGGACAGATCTTC,CASSSDGQIF
TRBV7-8,.,once,TRBJ1-1,TGTGCCAGCAGCTTAGCCAGTCCGTGGGCCACTGAAGCTTTCTTT,CASSLASPWATEAFF
TRBV28,.,.,TRBJ2-3,TGTGCCAGCAGCCGCGCGGTAACAGATACGCAGTATTTT,CASSRAVTDTQYF
TRBV7-3,.,.,TRBJ1-1,TGTGCCAGCAGCTTTGAGGGATATGGGAACACTGAAGCTTTCTTT,CASSFEGYGNTEAFF
TRBV19,.,.,TRBJ1-1,TGTGCCAGTAGTACCCGAGACATTACAGGGAGGGCGACTGAAGCTTTCTTT,CASSTRDITGRATEAFF
TRBV15,TRBD1,.,TRBJ2-2,TGTGCCACCAGTCTCCGGACAGGGAACACCGGGGAGCTGTTTTTT,CATSLRTGNTGELFF
TRBV28,.,.,TRBJ2-5,TGTGCCAGCAGCCCCCAGACAGGAGAGACCCAGTACTTC,CASSPQTGETQYF
TRBV28,TRBD1,.,TRBJ2-2,TGTGCCAGCAGGGGGACAGGGATGTGGACCGGGGAGCTGTTTTTT,CASRGTGMWTGELFF
TRBV9,TRBD1,.,TRBJ1-6,TGTGCCAGCAGCGTAGGACAGGGGGGCCGTCGCCTCCACTTT,CASSVGQGGRRLHF
TRBV27,.,.,TRBJ1-2,TGTGCCAGCAGTTTATCCGGGAACTATGGCTACACCTTC,CASSLSGNYGYTF
TRBV13,.,once,TRBJ1-1,TGTGCCAGCAGCCCCCGACAGATGAACACTGAAGCTTTCTTT,CASSPRQMNTEAFF
TRBV20-1,.,.,TRBJ2-1,TGCAGTGCTAGTTCGGACTTATCGAGTGAGCAGTTCTTC,CSASSDLSSEQFF
TRBV4-1,.,.,TRBJ1-5,TGCGCCAGCAGCCAGATTCGGGGGGGGCATCAGCCCCAGCATTTT,CASSQIRGGHQPQHF
TRBV3-1/TRBV3-2,.,once,TRBJ2-7,TGTGCCAGCAGCCCCTCAGGGGACCACGAGCAGTACTTC,CASSPSGDHEQYF
TRBV1,.,once,TRBJ1-2,TGCACCAGCCCGGTATTTAAGACAGGGGAGGTTACTTTCCTCTATGGCTACACCTTC,CTSPVFKTGEVTFLYGYTF
TRBV15,TRBD1,.,TRBJ1-1,TGTGCCACCAGCAACAGGGGTACCACTGAAGCTTTCTTT,CATSNRGTTEAFF
TRBV30,TRBD2,.,TRBJ2-1,TGTGCCTGGAGAGCTAGCGGGAAGGTCCATGAGCAGTTCTTC,CAWRASGKVHEQFF
TRBV27,TRBD2,.,TRBJ2-3,TGTGCCAGCAGTCGAGAGCGGGAACCTTGGGGTACGCAGTATTTT,CASSREREPWGTQYF
TRBV2,TRBD2,.,TRBJ2-1,TGTGCCAGCAGTGAAGATGTTGGGCTAGCGGGGGGATACTCCTACAATGAGCAGTTCTTC,CASSEDVGLAGGYSYNEQFF